This is a list of T cell receptor beta chains from one sample in a study of CD8 T cells in ankylosing spondylitis. MiXCR, run by TCRdb on the 5' RACE reads, gives a single entry per CDR3 protein. Of 300,000 to 400,000 distinct CDR3 sequences detected, about a fifth appear once; the ten largest clones hold about 15%. Sequenced sample: blood, either unsorted or a sorted T cell fraction (not recorded which). Receptor source: a male donor with ankylosing spondylitis. Both conserved end residues are part of each CDR3. Each record gives: CDR3 protein, clone size, J gene, CDR3 length, V gene. A clone size is listed for some rows: how often the clone was seen (once, few, many), or a class if it is expanded.

CASSLTSGKNIQYF,.,TRBJ2-4,14,TRBV6-2/TRBV6-3
CSAWTSGSIPQETQYF,.,TRBJ2-5,16,TRBV20-1
CASSLAGPDTQYF,many,TRBJ2-3,13,TRBV7-8
CASSYYFPGELFF,.,TRBJ2-2,13,TRBV7-3
CASSFSDRGYNEQFF,.,TRBJ2-1,15,TRBV27
CASSYLRGITGEQYF,few,TRBJ2-7,15,TRBV6-2/TRBV6-3
CSVERGWGTGELFF,many,TRBJ2-2,14,TRBV29-1
CSVLRAGETQYF,few,TRBJ2-5,12,TRBV29-1
CSVAGGAKNIQYF,few,TRBJ2-4,13,TRBV29-1
CASTRGAGLAGELFF,.,TRBJ2-2,15,TRBV6-2/TRBV6-3
CSVRTGGDGNQPQHF,.,TRBJ1-5,15,TRBV29-1
CASRGGTAGTDTQYF,.,TRBJ2-3,15,TRBV7-9
CASSLLARYYEQYF,.,TRBJ2-7,14,TRBV12-3/TRBV12-4
CASSVAGDYQPQHF,.,TRBJ1-5,14,TRBV9
CASSTRQTGELFF,.,TRBJ2-2,13,TRBV7-3
CASFPSGRYTDTQYF,.,TRBJ2-3,15,TRBV6-2/TRBV6-3
CASSLAVGLAGGGFYEQYF,.,TRBJ2-7,19,TRBV7-8
CASSSGQVQPQHF,.,TRBJ1-5,13,TRBV6-2/TRBV6-3
CASRRSTGLDTQYF,few,TRBJ2-3,14,TRBV12-3/TRBV12-4
CAIKGGSYEQYF,many,TRBJ2-7,12,TRBV10-3
CASTEEPGNTEAFF,.,TRBJ1-1,14,TRBV27
CSAKDGIFSNQPQHF,.,TRBJ1-5,15,TRBV20-1
CSAGGQGTNYGYTF,few,TRBJ1-2,14,TRBV20-1
CASPGGEFNEQFF,many,TRBJ2-1,13,TRBV7-9
CASSLRTSGTYEQYF,.,TRBJ2-7,15,TRBV12-3/TRBV12-4
CASRRTGPETQYF,.,TRBJ2-5,13,TRBV27
CASSYSPVEQYF,.,TRBJ2-7,12,TRBV5-5
CASSLGQGNIQYF,few,TRBJ2-4,13,TRBV5-1